The clone carrying this TCR beta chain turned up a few times. The antigen is unknown. Sample-barcoded 5' priming and a J-beta primer mix drove a second PCR of about 6 to 12 cycles. Each cDNA was tagged by a template-switch adaptor containing 12 random nucleotides. TCRdb fed the 5' RACE reads into MiXCR, producing one record per CDR3 protein. This table holds about 1.5 million distinct CDR3 sequences, 35% to 45% found once. CDR1 is LGHNA and CDR2 is YSLEER in the germline V gene. The CDR3 runs to 14 residues. With 3 bases clipped from V and 5 bases from J, the junction kept 4 bases outside the gene matches. Donation came from healthy Caucasian individuals in Russia who were aged about 6 to 95. The sample belongs to a study of blood T cells in healthy people across ages. Study outcomes and limitations: The recorded TCR beta diversity per million T cells decreased in a roughly linear manner with age. Diversity figures derived from one million T cells were judged to underestimate the true value.

The chain has TRBV4-3 and TRBJ2-4; 7 bases map to TRBD1. The material sequenced was blood. The receptor was isolated from a woman under 30 in good health. The CDR3 protein is CASSQTGSENIQYF. In DNA, the CDR3 is TGCGCCAGCAGCCAGACAGGGTCTGAAAACATTCAGTACTTC.